The present TCR beta chain was sequenced within a study of cytomegalovirus exposure and HLA in healthy donors (dated by TCRdb to 2015 to 2018). In terms of the full investigation: In an earlier analysis of about 560 of the donors, approximately 260 Gb of sequence data and approximately 100 million unique TCR beta sequences from about 179 million T cells were reported. Approximately 300 gigabases of sequencing data and around 80 million unique TCR sequences made up an early release that covered around 640 HLA-typed donors. Of the roughly 400 genotyped donors, approximately 83% fell in the genetic ancestry cluster associated with self-reported Caucasian donors. The aim of the study was to test whether cataloging public T cell receptors could identify signatures of past pathogen exposure. The study profiled the T cell repertoires of 666 subjects by immunosequencing and related them to cytomegalovirus serostatus. Besides the first cohort of about 730 subjects, a separate validation cohort made up of over 95 different subjects was used. The study combined high-throughput TCR immunosequencing, statistical association of individual TCRs with disease status, and machine learning to predict cytomegalovirus infection status. A later analysis re-analyzed previously published TCR beta repertoires from about 600 donors and added high-resolution HLA genotyping to study TCR occurrence patterns. Rather than using new phenotypic data, the later analysis identified candidate immune exposures from TCR beta sequences and from how often those sequences occurred across donors. An earlier analysis of approximately 580 of the donors used high-throughput TCR beta sequencing to judge whether each TCR beta V gene segment behaved as functional or pseudogenic. Donor age, sex, ethnicity and CMV serostatus were compiled together with the repertoire data. A later genetic analysis used genome-wide SNP genotypes for about 60% of the roughly 700 donors, treating that subset as a discovery cohort. Every repertoire in the discovery cohort had been generated on one and the same sequencing platform. Class I and class II HLA loci were covered by the typing at four-digit resolution. The number of typed donors differed by locus: roughly 620-640 for A, B, C, DRB1 and DQB1; roughly 510 for DQA1; 606 for DPA1; and around 490 for DPB1. Because of strong linkage in the cohort, roughly five DR-DQ haplotypes were treated as single units for association and clustering. Among some 410 genotyped donors of the cohort, an average of around 240,000 unique TCR beta nucleotide sequences was sequenced per donor, of which approximately 18% were non-productive.

Library preparation employed the immunoSEQ multiplex PCR assay. The multiplex PCR relied on a mix of 60 forward primers for TCR Vbeta segments and 13 reverse primers for TCR Jbeta segments. Amplification of the CDR3 region of rearranged TCR beta genes was performed with a multiplex PCR assay on genomic DNA. Amplified TCR beta libraries were sequenced as 87-base-pair reads on the Illumina HiSeq System. In the paper's pipeline: Across the 500 to 850 repertoires, a later analysis counted approximately 75 million unique TCR beta chains, 9 million to 14 million of which were shared by at least two donors. To remove PCR and sequencing errors, raw reads were error-corrected and collapsed into unique sequences using a nearest-neighbor algorithm that merged closely related sequences. V, D and J gene segments were assigned by aligning CDR3 sequences to IMGT reference sequences. Each retained sequence needed at least a six-nucleotide match to both a V gene segment and a J gene segment. Rearrangements were classified as productive when the CDR3 lacked stop codons and remained in frame with V and J, and all other rearrangements were classified as non-productive. CDR3 was defined according to IMGT convention as the region running from the second conserved V-encoded cysteine to the conserved J-encoded phenylalanine. The earlier analysis of more than 450 of the donors excluded sequences that lacked an unambiguous match to a single V gene segment. In an earlier analysis of approximately 560 of the donors, a V segment was called functional when productive rearrangements were above 56.7%, and segregating when the standard deviation between donors exceeded 5%. A statistical classification framework was built for diagnosing cytomegalovirus status from the catalog of TCR beta chain sequences. A later analysis assigned V and J genes by comparing TCR nucleotide sequences with IMGT/GENE-DB human TR gene sequences. In a later analysis, CDR3 sequences and most-parsimonious VDJ recombination scenarios were assigned using the TCRdist pipeline. A later analysis defined each TCR beta chain by its CDR3 amino acid sequence plus V-gene family, and excluded reads lacking a unique V-gene family. As a way to deal with suspected cross-contamination and a sequencing artifact, a later analysis dropped under 600 nucleotide sequences that were highly shared and had low generation probability. In a later analysis, a clonal expansion index was calculated for each public chain from normalized within-repertoire ranks of inferred template counts. A later analysis computed generation probabilities with a VDJ recombination model fitted to out-of-frame rearrangements, and checked the results against IGoR. In a later analysis, TCR-TCR, TCR-HLA and TCR-CMV co-occurrence was scored with hypergeometric tests, and a repertoire-size bias correction was applied to TCR pairs. False discovery rates were estimated in a later analysis by permuting HLA or CMV assignments 20 times. In a later analysis, co-occurring TCRs were grouped using DBSCAN, with TCRdist sequence similarity added in when clustering inside HLA-allele-positive subsets. Repertoires with fewer than 30,000 or more than 120,000 public chains were left out of co-occurrence clustering, as were about 5 repertoires with anomalous nucleotide sharing. This is the immuneACCESS table as TCRdb keeps it, with only in-frame sequences that have V and J called. A part of the clones is gone; compared with another copy, unresolved V genes explain less than half, and the rest is unexplained. That table gives V, J and clone size, and the DNA gave D and trimming. The sample contains approximately 150,000 clones, about three quarters of them found a single time. The ten largest clonotypes hold just under 6.5% of the sample.

The cohort consisted of 600 to 750 healthy bone marrow donors. At the time of sampling, all cohort members were nominally healthy, though unrecorded immune exposures were likely present. The donor was CMV seropositive and was included in the group of 250 to 350 seropositive cohort members. Every donor gave a peripheral blood sample, and the peripheral blood mononuclear cells from that sample were used for TCR beta sequencing. The Qiagen DNeasy Blood Extraction Kit was used to extract genomic DNA from the blood cell samples. V is reduced by 5 bases and J by 2 bases, leaving a spacing of 13 bases between them. The CDR3 has 15 amino acids, counting the end cysteine and phenylalanine. Only the CDR3 part of the read is kept: 45 bases, read in frame from the first base. As encoded in the germline V gene, CDR1 is SGHVS while CDR2 is FNYEAQ. About this clone itself: Its antigen is unknown. No base qualities exist here, and no much larger clone lies one base off it.

Results the study describes overall, beyond this receptor: In vitro tests confirmed that a few of the cytomegalovirus-associated TCR beta chains recognize cytomegalovirus antigens. Cytomegalovirus status was reported to be diagnosed by the classifier with high specificity and sensitivity in both the original and validation cohorts. A later genetic analysis associated a missense DCLRE1C variant with V-gene and J-gene trimming of TCR beta chains, and an independent cohort replicated the association. Because counts were too low, 15 to 20 rarely observed V segments, including chromosome 9 orphons, were excluded from the earlier analysis of 587 of the donors. A total of around 150 TCR beta chains were listed by the study as associated with cytomegalovirus. In a later analysis, HLA-associated TCR beta chains showed more clonal expansion and lower generation probabilities than non-associated chains that were equally common. In an earlier analysis of approximately 590 of the donors, most TCR beta V segments appeared in productive rearrangements about 90% or about 30% of the time, broadly matching IMGT annotations. When HLA alleles, especially DR and DQ, strongly co-occurred, attributing TCR associations to individual alleles was difficult. A group of highly shared sequence variants was considered likely to be a technical artifact of the sequencing pipeline. Immune exposure information for the cohort was limited to CMV serostatus. According to a later analysis, TCR association rates differed among HLA loci, with DRB1 alleles showing the most associated TCRs and HLA-C alleles showing the fewest. A later genetic analysis reported fewer N-insertions in productive TCRs among donors in an Asian-associated ancestry cluster than the roughly 700-donor mean. Because HLA typing was missing for some donors at each locus, association tests included only the typed subset. A further reported finding was that TCR beta sequences accurately predicted the HLA-A and HLA-B alleles for most subjects in the first cohort. Some IMGT-functional V segments, including TRBV6-2 and TRBV6-3, could not be told apart with the 87-base-pair reads, so those segments were excluded. Correlated functional status among segregating V segments might be attributable to linkage disequilibrium, but an unknown experimental factor could not be ruled out. The cohort was sequenced for TCR beta chains only, and without alpha or paired-chain data the features that could be detected were limited. In a later analysis, most CMV-associated TCR beta chains were found to appear HLA-restricted, with HLA associations seemingly driven largely by CMV exposure. According to a later analysis, parvovirus B19, influenza, CMV and Epstein-Barr virus appeared linked to several top co-occurrence clusters. The authors suggested that the approach could potentially be extended to other disease states and immunological phenotypes. Across donors, most TCR sequences were observed very rarely, whereas some public TCRs were present in many individuals. Roughly uniform sequencing depth across donors was assumed in presence/absence analyses, although this assumption may not hold. Specific HLA alleles were associated with roughly 16,000 TCR beta sequences at a false discovery rate of 0.05 in a later analysis.

The rearrangement joined TRBV7-6 to TRBJ2-1, and the D gene may be TRBD1, 6 bases matching. This receptor was identified in a man aged 35 to 55 in good health and CMV-seropositive. Material for sequencing was PBMCs. The CDR3 has the sequence CASSPGDRPYNEQFF. The nucleotides read TGTGCCAGCAGCCCAGGGGACCGCCCCTACAATGAGCAGTTCTTC.